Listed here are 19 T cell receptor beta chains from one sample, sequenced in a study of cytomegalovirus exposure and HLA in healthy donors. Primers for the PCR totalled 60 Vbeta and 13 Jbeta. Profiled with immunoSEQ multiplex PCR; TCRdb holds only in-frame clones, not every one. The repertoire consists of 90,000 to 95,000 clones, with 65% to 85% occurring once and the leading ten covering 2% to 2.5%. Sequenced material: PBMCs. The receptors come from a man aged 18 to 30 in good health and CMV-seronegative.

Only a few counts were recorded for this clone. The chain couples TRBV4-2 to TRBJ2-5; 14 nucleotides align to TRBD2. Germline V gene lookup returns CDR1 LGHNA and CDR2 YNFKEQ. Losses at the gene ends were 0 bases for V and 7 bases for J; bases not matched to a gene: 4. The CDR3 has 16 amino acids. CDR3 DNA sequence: TGTGCCAGCAGCCAAGAGACTAGCGGGGGGGCCCCGACCCAGTACTTC. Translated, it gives CASSQETSGGAPTQYF.

In DNA form, the CDR3 reads TGTGCCAGCAGTTTATCGGGGGGGCGCCACTATGGCTACACCTTC. Protein sequence: CASSLSGGRHYGYTF. The J gene is TRBJ1-2, the V gene TRBV27; possibly TRBD1 for D (6 bases). Germline V gene lookup returns CDR1 MNHEY and CDR2 SMNVEV (reference sequence). V lost 0 bases, J lost 3 bases, and 11 bases lay in between. The CDR3 consists of 15 residues.

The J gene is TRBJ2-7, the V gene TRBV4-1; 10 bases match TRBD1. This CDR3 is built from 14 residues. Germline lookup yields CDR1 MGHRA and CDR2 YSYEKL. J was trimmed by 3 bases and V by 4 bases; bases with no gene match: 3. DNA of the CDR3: TGCGCCAGCAGCCCTGGGACAGGGGTCTACGAGCAGTACTTC. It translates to CASSPGTGVYEQYF.

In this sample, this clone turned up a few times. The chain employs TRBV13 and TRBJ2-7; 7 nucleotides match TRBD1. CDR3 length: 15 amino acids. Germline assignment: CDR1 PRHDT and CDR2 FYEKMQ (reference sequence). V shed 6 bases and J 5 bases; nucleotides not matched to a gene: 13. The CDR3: CASRRRGDRVDEQYF. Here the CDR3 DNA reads TGTGCCAGCAGACGCCGGGGAGACAGGGTAGACGAGCAGTACTTC.

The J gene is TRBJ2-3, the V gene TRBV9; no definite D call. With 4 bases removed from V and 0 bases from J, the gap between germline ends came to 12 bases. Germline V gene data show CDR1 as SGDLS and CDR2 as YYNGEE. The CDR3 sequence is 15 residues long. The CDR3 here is CASSPRLASTDTQYF. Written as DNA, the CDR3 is TGTGCCAGCAGCCCCCGACTGGCTAGCACAGATACGCAGTATTTT. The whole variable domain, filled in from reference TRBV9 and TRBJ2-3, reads DSGVTQTPKHLITATGQRVTLRCSPRSGDLSVYWYQQSLDQGLQFLIQYYNGEERAKGNILERFSAQQFPDLHSELNLSSLELGDSALYFCASSPRLASTDTQYFGPGTRLTVL.

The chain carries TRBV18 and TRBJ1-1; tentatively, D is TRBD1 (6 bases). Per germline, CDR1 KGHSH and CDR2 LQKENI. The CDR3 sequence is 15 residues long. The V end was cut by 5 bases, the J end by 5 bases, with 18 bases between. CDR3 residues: CASSETRTANTEAFF. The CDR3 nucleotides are TGTGCCAGCTCAGAGACTCGGACAGCTAATACTGAAGCTTTCTTT.

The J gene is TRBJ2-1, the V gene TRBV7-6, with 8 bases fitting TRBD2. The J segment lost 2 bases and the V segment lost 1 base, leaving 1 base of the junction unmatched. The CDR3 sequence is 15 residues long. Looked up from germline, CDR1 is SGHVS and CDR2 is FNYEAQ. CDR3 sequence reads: CASSLGGGPYNEQFF. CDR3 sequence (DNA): TGTGCCAGCAGCTTAGGCGGGGGGCCCTACAATGAGCAGTTCTTC.

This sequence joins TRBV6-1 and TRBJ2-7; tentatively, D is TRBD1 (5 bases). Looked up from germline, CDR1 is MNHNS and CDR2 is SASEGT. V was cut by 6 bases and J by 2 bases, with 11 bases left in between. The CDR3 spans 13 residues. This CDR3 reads CASRKGITYEQYF. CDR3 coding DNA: TGTGCCAGCAGGAAGGGGATTACCTACGAGCAGTACTTC.

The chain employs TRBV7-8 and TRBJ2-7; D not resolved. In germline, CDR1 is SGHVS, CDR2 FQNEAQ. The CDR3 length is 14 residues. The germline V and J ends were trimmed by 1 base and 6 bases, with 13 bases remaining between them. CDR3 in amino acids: CASSLELVRGEQYF. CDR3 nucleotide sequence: TGTGCCAGCAGCTTAGAGTTGGTGCGAGGCGAGCAGTACTTC.

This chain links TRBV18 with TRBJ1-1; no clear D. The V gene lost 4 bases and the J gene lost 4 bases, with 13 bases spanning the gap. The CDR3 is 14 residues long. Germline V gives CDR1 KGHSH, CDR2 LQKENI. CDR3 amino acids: CASSQGNRGTEAFF. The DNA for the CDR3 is TGTGCCAGCTCACAGGGCAACCGGGGCACTGAAGCTTTCTTT.

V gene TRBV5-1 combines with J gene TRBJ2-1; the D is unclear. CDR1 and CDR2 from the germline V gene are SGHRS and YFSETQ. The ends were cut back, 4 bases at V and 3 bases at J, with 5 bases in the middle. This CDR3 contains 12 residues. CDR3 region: CASSGVYNEQFF. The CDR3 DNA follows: TGCGCCAGCAGCGGAGTCTACAATGAGCAGTTCTTC.

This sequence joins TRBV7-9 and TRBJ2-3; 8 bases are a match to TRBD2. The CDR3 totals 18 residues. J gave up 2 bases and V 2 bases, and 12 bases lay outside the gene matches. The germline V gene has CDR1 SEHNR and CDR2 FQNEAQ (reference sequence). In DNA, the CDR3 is TGTGCCAGCAGCTTAATCCCGGGGGGGCAGACTTTCACAGATACGCAGTATTTT. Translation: CASSLIPGGQTFTDTQYF.

The CDR3 sequence is CASSPTGGFYGYTF. DNA for the CDR3: TGTGCCAGCAGCCCCACAGGGGGTTTTTATGGCTACACCTTC. V usage is TRBV5-5 and J usage is TRBJ1-2; 8 bases align to TRBD1. This CDR3 comprises 14 residues. V gave up 4 bases and J gave up 5 bases; unmatched junction bases: 7. CDR1 and CDR2 from the germline V gene are SGHKS and YYEKEE (reference sequence).

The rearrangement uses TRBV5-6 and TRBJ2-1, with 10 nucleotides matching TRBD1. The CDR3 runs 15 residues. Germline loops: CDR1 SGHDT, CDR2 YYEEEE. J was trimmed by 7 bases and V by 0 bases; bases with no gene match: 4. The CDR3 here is CASSLGQGAQNEQFF. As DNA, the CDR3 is TGTGCCAGCAGCTTGGGACAGGGGGCCCAGAATGAGCAGTTCTTC.

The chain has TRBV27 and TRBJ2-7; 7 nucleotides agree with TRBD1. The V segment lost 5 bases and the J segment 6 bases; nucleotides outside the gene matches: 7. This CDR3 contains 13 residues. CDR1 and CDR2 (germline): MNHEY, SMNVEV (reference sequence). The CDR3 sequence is CASSPTGFREQYF. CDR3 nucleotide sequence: TGTGCCAGCAGTCCGACAGGGTTCCGCGAGCAGTACTTC.

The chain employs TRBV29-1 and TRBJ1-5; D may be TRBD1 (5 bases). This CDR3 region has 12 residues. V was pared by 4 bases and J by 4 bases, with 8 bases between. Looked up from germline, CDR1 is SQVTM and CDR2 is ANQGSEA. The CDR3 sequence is CSVVGQNQPQHF. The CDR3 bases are TGCAGCGTTGTGGGGCAGAATCAGCCCCAGCATTTT.

The CDR3 coding sequence is TGTGCCAGCAGTGTCTCGGGATATGGCTACACCTTC. Amino acid sequence: CASSVSGYGYTF. The V gene is TRBV6-1, the J gene TRBJ1-2; unclear D gene. Trimming removed 4 bases from V and 5 bases from J, with 8 bases in between. This CDR3 has 12 amino acids. Germline V gene lookup returns CDR1 MNHNS and CDR2 SASEGT.

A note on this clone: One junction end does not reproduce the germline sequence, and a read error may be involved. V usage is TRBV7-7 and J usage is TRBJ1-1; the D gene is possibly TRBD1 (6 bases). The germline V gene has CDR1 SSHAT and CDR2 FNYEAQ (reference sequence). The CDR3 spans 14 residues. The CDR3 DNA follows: TGTGCTAGCAGCTTACTAGGGGGGGGCACTGAAGCTTTCTTT. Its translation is CASSLLGGGTEAFF.

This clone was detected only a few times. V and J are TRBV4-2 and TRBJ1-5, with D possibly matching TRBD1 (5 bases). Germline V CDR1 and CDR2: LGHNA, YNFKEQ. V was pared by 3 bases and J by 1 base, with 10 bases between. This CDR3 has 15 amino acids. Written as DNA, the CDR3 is TGTGCCAGCAGCCAGCTCCGACAGAGCAATCAGCCCCAGCATTTT. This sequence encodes CASSQLRQSNQPQHF.